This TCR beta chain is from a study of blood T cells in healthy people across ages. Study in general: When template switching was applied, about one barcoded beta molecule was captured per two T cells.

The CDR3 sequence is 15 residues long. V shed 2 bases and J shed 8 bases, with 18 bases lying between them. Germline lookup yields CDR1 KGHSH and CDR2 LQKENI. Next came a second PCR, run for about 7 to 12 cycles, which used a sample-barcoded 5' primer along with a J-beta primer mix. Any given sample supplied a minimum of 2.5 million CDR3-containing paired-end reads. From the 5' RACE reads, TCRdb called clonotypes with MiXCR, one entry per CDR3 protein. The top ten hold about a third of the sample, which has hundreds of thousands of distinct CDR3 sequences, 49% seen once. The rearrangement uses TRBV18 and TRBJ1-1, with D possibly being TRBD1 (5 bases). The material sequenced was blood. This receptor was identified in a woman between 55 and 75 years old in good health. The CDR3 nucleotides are TGTGCCAGCTCACCAAGCTCAGCGGGGCTCACCGAAGCTTTCTTT. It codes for CASSPSSAGLTEAFF.